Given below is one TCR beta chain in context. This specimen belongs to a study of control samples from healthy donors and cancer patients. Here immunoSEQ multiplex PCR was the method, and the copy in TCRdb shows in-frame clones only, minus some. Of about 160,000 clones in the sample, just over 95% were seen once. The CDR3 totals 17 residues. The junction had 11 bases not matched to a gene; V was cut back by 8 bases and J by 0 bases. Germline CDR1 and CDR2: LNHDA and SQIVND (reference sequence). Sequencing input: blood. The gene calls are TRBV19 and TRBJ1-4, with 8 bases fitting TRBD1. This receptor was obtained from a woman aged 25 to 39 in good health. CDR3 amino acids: CASGKPRTGTTNEKLFF. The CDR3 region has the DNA TGTGCCAGTGGGAAGCCGCGGACAGGGACAACTAATGAAAAACTGTTTTTT.